The entry below describes one T cell receptor beta chain. The target antigen is unknown. Other DNA sequences in this sample translate to the same CDR3. The record originates from a study of shared clonotypes between healthy human individuals. Study-wide results and caveats: Naive subsets usually exceeded memory subsets in estimated richness.

The CDR3 totals 13 residues. Germline CDR1 is SGHRS and CDR2 is YFSETQ. The V and J ends lost 2 bases and 1 base respectively, with 7 bases between them. Only in-frame clones appear in the TCRdb table, and some are missing; sequencing was by immunoSEQ multiplex PCR. The sample consists of about 1,500,000 clones, roughly 97% of them appearing once. This sequence originates from a man aged 25-45 years in good health. The chain couples TRBV5-1 to TRBJ2-7; TRBD1 is a possible D gene (6 bases). Sequenced input: naive CD4+ T cells sorted from blood. Subset noted: CD45RA+ positively selected. The CDR3 region is CASSLQGSYEQYF. In DNA, the CDR3 is TGCGCCAGCAGCTTACAGGGATCCTACGAGCAGTACTTC.